This T cell receptor beta chain was observed in a study of cytomegalovirus exposure and HLA in healthy donors. Findings and limits, study-wide: A later examination showed that TCR association rates differed by HLA locus, with DRB1 most and HLA-C fewest. Under in vitro conditions, three CMV-associated chains were confirmed as specific for CMV antigens.

Trimming cost V 3 bases and J 0 bases; bases outside gene matches: 7. The CDR3 is 17 amino acids. CDR1 and CDR2 (germline): KGHSH, LQKENI. A word on this clone: Its antigen is not known.

Primers for the PCR totalled 60 Vbeta and 13 Jbeta. Some clones are missing from TCRdb's copy, which holds only in-frame ones; the method was immunoSEQ multiplex PCR. The sample gives about 240,000 clones, around 81% of which show up once; under 8% is in the top ten. The V and J genes are TRBV18 and TRBJ2-3, with TRBD2 identical over 9 bases. Source material: PBMCs. This receptor was taken from a woman aged 55-69 years in good health and CMV-seropositive. CDR3 sequence: CASSPASGETSTDTQYF. CDR3 bases: TGTGCCAGCTCACCCGCTAGCGGGGAGACTAGCACAGATACGCAGTATTTT.